Presented here are 23 T cell receptor beta chains from one specimen sequenced in a study of T cells in Graves' hyperthyroidism and ophthalmopathy. Amplification yielded TCR beta CDR3 regions, with RNA transcripts as the source. When the TCR CDR3 underwent first-round RT-PCR, the HTBI primer set was used. MiXCR, applied by TCRdb to the multiplex PCR reads, yields one record per CDR3 protein. There are about 480,000 distinct CDR3 sequences in the sample; approximately 15% occur only once, and around a sixth lies in the top ten. Sequenced sample: blood. The receptors here all came from a young woman with Graves' hyperthyroidism.

This clonotype was seen many times. The rearrangement joins TRBV12-3 or TRBV12-4 to TRBJ2-7, with a possible D match to TRBD1 (5 bases). The V end lost 4 bases, the J end lost 6 bases, and 13 bases lay between the germline ends. This CDR3 has 13 amino acids. Here the CDR3 DNA reads TGTGCCAGCAGTTACGCAGCGCAGGGCGAGCAGTACTTC. The encoded protein is CASSYAAQGEQYF.

This clonotype was seen repeatedly, ten times or more. The chain combines TRBV15 with TRBJ1-1, with TRBD1 as a possible D gene (5 bases). V was clipped by 4 bases and J by 7 bases, with 19 bases between them. This CDR3 is built from 15 residues. Germline V CDR1 and CDR2: LNHNV, YYDKDF (reference sequence). The DNA of the CDR3 is TGTGCCACCAGCAAAAACCAGGGAGCCTCACATGAAGCTTTCTTT. It encodes CATSKNQGASHEAFF.

The sample holds a few counts of this clonotype. The chain links TRBV12-3 or TRBV12-4 to TRBJ2-2; 10 nucleotides line up with TRBD2. This CDR3 region has 15 residues. V was pared by 10 bases and J by 4 bases, with 9 bases of the junction left unmatched. CDR3 region: CATDQLAGATGELFF. CDR3 sequence (DNA): TGTGCCACAGACCAGCTAGCGGGAGCCACCGGGGAGCTGTTTTTT.

This clonotype was observed many times. The chain has TRBV5-6 and TRBJ2-3, with D possibly being TRBD2 (7 bases). CDR3 size: 15 residues. Germline assignment: CDR1 SGHDT and CDR2 YYEEEE. The V end lost 2 bases, the J end lost 4 bases, and 14 bases lay between the germline ends. The DNA for the CDR3 is TGTGCCAGCAGCTTCCTAGAAGGGGGGGCAGATACGCAGTATTTT. It specifies CASSFLEGGADTQYF.

This clonotype showed up just a few times. The V gene is TRBV5-4, the J gene TRBJ2-1; 9 bases map to TRBD2. The CDR3 is made up of 17 amino acids. CDR1 is SGHNT, CDR2 YYREEE, per germline (reference sequence). With 3 bases clipped from V and 3 bases from J, the junction kept 10 bases outside the gene matches. The chain's CDR3 is CASSSPISGRYYNEQFF. The CDR3, as DNA: TGTGCCAGCAGCTCACCCATTAGCGGGAGATACTACAATGAGCAGTTCTTC.

The chain joins TRBV2 to TRBJ2-3; D is unresolved. The germline gives CDR1 SNHLY, CDR2 FYNNEI. Trimming cost V 7 bases and J 0 bases, with 20 bases left between them. The CDR3 extends over 17 amino acids. CDR3 DNA: TGTGCCAGCATCCCCCAGGCGGTTCTAACTAGCACAGATACGCAGTATTTT. Translating it yields CASIPQAVLTSTDTQYF. Full variable domain (outside the CDR3, taken from reference TRBV2 and TRBJ2-3): EPEVTQTPSHQVTQMGQEVILRCVPISNHLYFYWYRQILGQKVEFLVSFYNNEISEKSEIFDDQFSVERPDGSNFTLKIRSTKLEDSAMYFCASIPQAVLTSTDTQYFGPGTRLTVL.

This clonotype has ten or more counts. The V call is TRBV11-3, the J call TRBJ1-2; D remains ambiguous. Germline V gene data show CDR1 as SGHNT and CDR2 as YENEEA. There are 14 residues in the CDR3. Trimming removed 5 bases from V and 8 bases from J, with 18 bases in between. The CDR3 DNA reads TGTGCCAGCAGCGTACCACGCAGAACGGACGGCTACACCTTC. Translating gives CASSVPRRTDGYTF. Combining the CDR3 with reference TRBV11-3 and TRBJ1-2 gives the whole variable domain EAGVVQSPRYKIIEKKQPVAFWCNPISGHNTLYWYLQNLGQGPELLIRYENEEAVDDSQLPKDRFSAERLKGVDSTLKIQPAELGDSAVYLCASSVPRRTDGYTFGSGTRLTVV.

This clonotype was observed many times. The chain carries TRBV6-6 and TRBJ2-1, with unresolved D. Germline CDR1 MNHNY, CDR2 SVGAGI (reference sequence). V lost 0 bases and J lost 10, with 10 bases in between. CDR3 size: 13 residues. DNA of the CDR3: TGTGCCAGCAGTTACTCGTGGTTGATAGAGCAGTTCTTC. Protein: CASSYSWLIEQFF.

This clonotype was counted at least ten times. CDR3 coding DNA: TGTGCCAGCAGCTTACAGCCCCGGAACACTGAAGCTTTCTTT. The encoded protein is CASSLQPRNTEAFF. The chain links TRBV3-1 to TRBJ1-1; D unclear. This CDR3 spans 14 amino acids. Germline lookup yields CDR1 LGHDT and CDR2 YNNKEL (reference sequence). With 5 bases removed from V and 1 base from J, the gap between germline ends came to 11 bases.

V and J are TRBV19 and TRBJ1-1, with TRBD1 as a possible D gene (6 bases). Per the germline V gene, CDR1 is LNHDA and CDR2 is SQIVND (reference sequence). The germline V and J ends were trimmed by 5 bases and 6 bases, with 13 bases remaining between them. The CDR3 has 13 residues. CDR3 nucleotide sequence: TGTGCCAGTAGTCCCACAGGGTTTTCTGAAGCTTTCTTT. Amino acids: CASSPTGFSEAFF.

This clonotype appeared a few times. This sequence joins TRBV3-1 and TRBJ1-2; TRBD1 is a possible D gene (5 bases). The germline CDR1 and CDR2 sequences are LGHDT and YNNKEL (reference sequence). Between the trimmed V and J ends, which lost 1 base and 7 bases, there was a span of 13 bases. This CDR3 is built from 14 residues. The CDR3: CASSQVEGFGGYTF. The CDR3 DNA reads TGTGCCAGCAGCCAAGTTGAGGGGTTTGGTGGCTACACCTTC.

There are many counts of this clonotype. The chain combines TRBV28 with TRBJ2-7; no clear D. The CDR3 sequence is 13 residues long. The V end was cut by 5 bases, the J end by 4 bases, with 12 bases between. Germline V gene data show CDR1 as MDHEN and CDR2 as SYDVKM. In DNA form, the CDR3 reads TGTGCCAGCAGTAATCGGGCCGCATACGAGCAGTACGTC. Translating gives CASSNRAAYEQYV.

In this sample, this clonotype turned up many times. The genes are TRBV10-3 and TRBJ2-1; D is perhaps TRBD2 (6 bases). Trimming cost V 6 bases and J 6 bases, with 15 bases left between them. The CDR3 spans 14 residues. Germline V gives CDR1 ENHRY, CDR2 SYGVKD. The CDR3 coding sequence is TGTGCCATCAGCGGGACTTCCCCCCTCAATGAGCAGTTCTTC. It translates to CAISGTSPLNEQFF.

The chain carries TRBV11-1 and TRBJ2-1; 12 nucleotides line up with TRBD2. V was clipped by 2 bases and J by 5 bases; unmatched bases: 4. CDR1 and CDR2 (germline): SGHAT, FQDESV (reference sequence). The CDR3 extends over 16 amino acids. This CDR3 is CASSLRTSGNNNEQFF. CDR3 sequence (DNA): TGTGCCAGCAGCTTAAGGACTAGCGGGAACAACAATGAGCAGTTCTTC.

Remarks on this clonotype: Since a much larger clone is just one base distant, this may be a read error. The gene calls are TRBV4-1 and TRBJ2-3; the D gene is possibly TRBD2 (5 bases). Trimming took 4 bases from V and 2 from J, leaving 19 bases between them. The CDR3 is made up of 17 amino acids. Germline assignment: CDR1 MGHRA and CDR2 YSYEKL. The CDR3 spells CASSRDAKLAITDTQYF. The CDR3 nucleotides read TGCGCCAGCAGCCGAGACGCGAAGCTAGCCATCACAGATACGCAGTATTTT.

This clonotype has a handful of counts. The V gene is TRBV12-3 or TRBV12-4, the J gene TRBJ1-5, with D perhaps TRBD1 (5 bases). Deletions cut 3 bases from V and 0 bases from J, with 9 bases between. The CDR3 spans 15 residues. CDR3 DNA sequence: TGTGCCAGCAGTTTGGGGGGACTTAGCAATCAGCCCCAGCATTTT. The encoded protein is CASSLGGLSNQPQHF.

This clonotype was detected ten times or more. This chain uses TRBV30 with TRBJ2-7; 9 positions agree with TRBD1. The V gene's germline CDR1 is GTSNPN and CDR2 SVGIG (reference sequence). V trimming: 4 bases; J trimming: 3 bases; junction bases outside the gene matches: 1. The CDR3 totals 12 residues. The chain's CDR3 is CAWTGQGYEQYF. In nucleotides, the CDR3 is TGTGCCTGGACGGGACAGGGCTACGAGCAGTACTTC.

The sample holds many counts of this clonotype. The chain recombines TRBV20-1 with TRBJ2-3, with 8 nucleotides matching TRBD2. The length of the CDR3 is 14 residues. Looked up from germline, CDR1 is DFQATT and CDR2 is SNEGSKA (reference sequence). After removal of 6 bases from V and 0 bases from J, the junction contained 5 bases not matched to a gene. The CDR3 here is CSAGGGRSTDTQYF. The CDR3 DNA reads as TGCAGTGCCGGCGGCGGGAGGAGCACAGATACGCAGTATTTT.

This clonotype was observed a handful of times. The genes are TRBV6-1 and TRBJ2-7; TRBD1 agrees at 7 bases. Trimming took 8 bases from V and 0 from J; bases not matched to a gene: 7. Germline CDR1 reads MNHNS; CDR2 reads SASEGT. The length of the CDR3 is 14 residues. The CDR3: CASRGQASSYEQYF. The CDR3 bases are TGTGCCAGCCGTGGACAGGCAAGCTCCTACGAGCAGTACTTC.

This chain connects TRBV5-1 to TRBJ2-7; D is possibly TRBD1 (6 bases). The CDR3 covers 15 residues. Per germline, CDR1 SGHRS and CDR2 YFSETQ. Trimming removed 4 bases from V and 5 bases from J, with 19 bases in between. The CDR3 DNA reads TGCGCCAGCAGCCTAGGGAACAGGGTGGGGAACGAGCAGTACTTC. It specifies CASSLGNRVGNEQYF.

This clonotype was counted a few times. V gene TRBV6-1 combines with J gene TRBJ1-5; 12 bases fit TRBD1. CDR3 length: 16 residues. V trimming: 5 bases; J trimming: 5 bases; junction bases outside the gene matches: 7. CDR1 and CDR2 from the germline V gene are MNHNS and SASEGT. This CDR3 reads CASSPRDRGRDQPQHF. CDR3 DNA sequence: TGTGCCAGCAGTCCCCGGGACAGGGGGCGAGATCAGCCCCAGCATTTT.

This clonotype was detected only a few times. Sequence at one end of the junction differs from germline and may be a read error. V and J are TRBV12-3 or TRBV12-4 and TRBJ2-1, with D unresolved. The CDR3 is 16 residues long. The CDR3 DNA sequence: TGTGCCAGCAGTAGAGTATCCGGGTCGGTCAACAATGAGCAGTCCTTC. Protein product: CASSRVSGSVNNEQSF.

This clonotype has a count of ten or more. The rearrangement links TRBV6-1 to TRBJ2-1; D unclear. Germline CDR1 reads MNHNS; CDR2 reads SASEGT. V was clipped by 1 base and J by 3 bases, with 10 bases between them. There are 15 residues in the CDR3. In nucleotides, the CDR3 is TGTGCCAGCAGTGAAGGCGCAGTAAGCTACAATGAGCAGTTCTTC. It codes for CASSEGAVSYNEQFF.